The source of this T cell receptor beta chain is a study of cytomegalovirus exposure and HLA in healthy donors. General study points: What a later analysis showed was that several of the most significant clusters appeared linked to common viral pathogens. There were reportedly fewer N-insertions in an Asian-associated ancestry cluster than the roughly 610-donor mean, in a later analysis. Associated with HLA alleles at 0.05 false discovery rate in a later analysis were about 17,000 TCR beta sequences.

Although they were nominally healthy when sampled, donors likely had unrecorded immune exposures. CDR1 and CDR2 (germline): SGHNT, YENEEA. This CDR3 region has 12 residues. The table lists this clone with a count of one. Its antigen is currently unknown. One junction end disagrees with the germline gene, perhaps due to a read error. PCR was performed using 60 Vbeta and 13 Jbeta primers. TCRdb's table, derived via immunoSEQ multiplex PCR, lists solely in-frame clones and lacks some. The table has approximately 110,000 clones, approximately 80% seen once. This TCR was recovered from a woman aged 25 to 39 in good health and CMV-seronegative. This rearrangement joins TRBV11-3 to TRBJ1-2; the match to TRBD1 covers 8 bases. Sample: PBMCs. The CDR3 protein is CASSLTRDRYTF. The CDR3 DNA sequence: TGTGCCAGCAGCTTAACTCGGGACAGGTACACCTTT.